The entry that follows covers one T cell receptor beta chain sequence. The source of the sample is a study of CD8+ T cells in alopecia areata. cDNA serving as the sequencing template came from extracted, reverse transcribed RNA. TCRdb keeps only in-frame clones here, not all; method: immunoSEQ multiplex PCR. The data contain about 200,000 clones, 50% to 60% of them singletons. The sequence was collected from a human donor with alopecia areata. Sample: CD4+ T cells sorted from blood, taken at week 0.

The DNA of the CDR3 is TGTGCCTGGAGGGGGAGGGAAGGACAGCCCCAGCATTTT. This gives the protein CAWRGREGQPQHF. The gene calls are TRBV30 and TRBJ1-5; no firm D call. The CDR3 has 13 residues. Trimming left V 3 bases short and J 7 bases short, with 13 bases between. Germline V gene sequence: CDR1 GTSNPN, CDR2 SVGIG (reference sequence).